This TCR beta chain was captured in a study of graft-versus-host responses after intestinal transplantation. Study at large: Isolated intestinal, liver-intestinal, or multivisceral transplants were what recipients had. Every one of the recipients received anti-thymocyte globulin induction and afterwards took tacrolimus and steroids for around 3 years.

Repertoires were generated with immunoSEQ multiplex PCR, while TCRdb's copy carries only in-frame clones and drops some. Of about 90,000 clones listed, about nine tenths were seen once; the top ten hold about 0.28%. General study results and limits: Some GvH clones appeared in ileal mucosa or blood before recipient bone marrow. Across patients carrying graft-donor T cell macrochimerism, allografts held high graft-versus-host to host-versus-graft clonal ratios.

Comments on this clone: Its antigen remains unidentified.

Germline CDR1 SGHAT, CDR2 FQNNGV. This CDR3 is built from 12 residues. V was trimmed by 6 bases and J by 10 bases, leaving 13 bases between them. The chain recombines TRBV11-2 with TRBJ2-1, with no clear D. Sequencing used unstimulated CD4+ T cells sorted from spleen or lymph node cells, obtained before intestinal transplant. The receptor comes from a human donor who received an intestinal transplant. CDR3 loop: CASSNLVGEQFF. As DNA, the CDR3 is TGTGCCAGCAGTAACCTAGTTGGGGAGCAGTTCTTC.